Listed below are T cell receptor beta chains from one sample, sequenced in a study of blood T cell repertoires in COVID-19. TCRdb's copy holds only in-frame clones and misses some; the assay was immunoSEQ multiplex PCR. The sample records 140,000 to 150,000 clones, roughly 79% being singletons. What was sequenced was peripheral blood. Receptors were obtained from a human donor in a cohort sampled during active COVID-19. Both conserved end residues are part of each CDR3. A D gene is named only where the DNA matches it firmly. Size tells how often a clone was seen (once, few, many) or the class of an expanded clone, and some rows leave it out.

NA	TRBV6-2/TRBV6-3	TRBJ2-1	NA	TGTGCCAGCAGTTACTCTAGACTCGTGAATGAGCAGTTCTTC	CASSYSRLVNEQFF
NA	TRBV7-9	TRBJ2-6	TRBD2	TGTGCCCCCGACCCGGGACTAAGCTCTGGGGCCAACGTCCTGACTTTC	CAPDPGLSSGANVLTF
NA	TRBV27	TRBJ2-5	TRBD2	TGTGCCAGCAGTTCTCTGACTAGCGGGGCCCAAGAGACCCAGTACTTC	CASSSLTSGAQETQYF
NA	TRBV5-1	TRBJ2-7	TRBD1	TGCGCCAGCAGCCATGCACCGGGACAGGGGGCAAACGAGCAGTACTTC	CASSHAPGQGANEQYF
NA	TRBV6-5	TRBJ2-5	NA	TGTGCCAGCAGTTACGGTAGCGGAACCTTGGAAGAGACCCAGTACTTC	CASSYGSGTLEETQYF
NA	TRBV6-5	TRBJ1-6	NA	TGTGCCAGCAGCGCCCGGGTGGCGGTTGATTCCCTCCACTTT	CASSARVAVDSLHF
NA	TRBV7-3	TRBJ2-2	NA	TGTGCCAGCAGCTTCTATCCCAACACCGGGGAGCTGTTTTTT	CASSFYPNTGELFF
few	TRBV20-1	TRBJ2-1	NA	TGCAGTGCTAGTAAGCCTAGCGTAAGCAACAATGAGCAGTTCTTC	CSASKPSVSNNEQFF
NA	TRBV18	TRBJ2-6	NA	TGTGCCAGCTCACCAACGGGCGGGACAGCGCCCGTGGGAGCCAACGTCCTGACTTTC	CASSPTGGTAPVGANVLTF
NA	TRBV14	TRBJ2-7	TRBD1	TGTGCCAGCAGTCACCACTCTACCGGGACAGGGAAATACGAGCAGTACTTC	CASSHHSTGTGKYEQYF
NA	TRBV19	TRBJ2-1	TRBD1	TGTGCCAGTAGTATCTGGCAGGGGGCCAGATGGGAGCAGTTCTTC	CASSIWQGARWEQFF
NA	TRBV7-9	TRBJ2-7	TRBD1	TGTGCCAGCAGCTCTTTCCAGACAGGGCGCTACGAGCAGTACTTC	CASSSFQTGRYEQYF
NA	TRBV5-4	TRBJ1-2	NA	TGTGCCAGCAGCTTGGACAGCCAGTCGCATGGCTACACCTTC	CASSLDSQSHGYTF
few	TRBV28	TRBJ2-5	NA	TGTGCCAGCACCCAAGGGGTGGAGACCCAGTACTTC	CASTQGVETQYF
once	TRBV6-5	TRBJ1-1	NA	TGTGCCAGCGTTGGGCAGGGGCTAAACACTGAAGCTTTCTTT	CASVGQGLNTEAFF
NA	TRBV18	TRBJ2-3	NA	TGTGCCAGCTCACCCGGACAGAACACAGATACGCAGTATTTT	CASSPGQNTDTQYF
NA	TRBV11-2	TRBJ1-3	NA	TGTGCCAGCAGCTTATACAGGAACTCTGGAAACACCATATATTTT	CASSLYRNSGNTIYF
NA	TRBV3-1/TRBV3-2	TRBJ2-7	TRBD2	TGTGCCAGCAGCCAAGAATTAAGGGGAGGGGCTATAGAGCAGTACTTC	CASSQELRGGAIEQYF
few	TRBV4-1	TRBJ2-7	NA	TGCGCCAGCAGCCACGGAAGCCTGGGGACATTGGCCTACGAGCAGTACTTC	CASSHGSLGTLAYEQYF
NA	TRBV29-1	TRBJ1-2	NA	TGCAGCGTTGACCAGACAGGTAATGGCTACACCTTC	CSVDQTGNGYTF
NA	TRBV28	TRBJ2-5	NA	TGTGCCAGCACGAGACAGAGAACACAAGAGACCCAGTACTTC	CASTRQRTQETQYF
NA	TRBV7-3	TRBJ2-4	TRBD2	TGTGCCAGCAGGCGTGGACTAGCGGGAGGGGTGACAAAAAACATTCAGTACTTC	CASRRGLAGGVTKNIQYF
NA	TRBV6-6	TRBJ2-1	NA	TGTGCCAGCAGTTCGATTTCAACAGGGACTGAGCAGTTCTTC	CASSSISTGTEQFF
NA	TRBV28	TRBJ2-7	TRBD1	TGTGCCAGCAGTTTTGGGGGGACAGGGACCTACGAGCAGTACTTC	CASSFGGTGTYEQYF
NA	TRBV10-2	TRBJ2-1	NA	TGCGCCAGCAGTGGACTGAGGTCCCGTGTTAAGGTTTTCTACAATGAGCAGTTCTTC	CASSGLRSRVKVFYNEQFF
NA	TRBV6-5	TRBJ1-5	TRBD1	TGTGCCAGCACCTCAGGGGGAAATCAGCCCCAGCATTTT	CASTSGGNQPQHF
many	TRBV4-1	TRBJ1-1	NA	TGCGCCAGCAGCCAAGCCAGGGGTGGCACTGAAGCTTTCTTT	CASSQARGGTEAFF
NA	TRBV6-5	TRBJ2-7	TRBD1	TGTGCCAGCAGTTATCGGACAGGGGCCTACGAGCAGTACTTC	CASSYRTGAYEQYF
NA	TRBV11-1	TRBJ2-7	NA	TGTGCCAGCAGCCGGACAGTCTACGAGCAGTACTTC	CASSRTVYEQYF
NA	TRBV4-3	TRBJ2-5	TRBD2	TGCGCCAGCAGCCCACTGTGGGGGAGAGGACTAGCGGGAGTAGGAGAGACCCAGTACTTC	CASSPLWGRGLAGVGETQYF
NA	TRBV9	TRBJ2-4	NA	TGTGCCAGCAGCGTAGGGCAGGGAAACATTCAGTACTTC	CASSVGQGNIQYF
NA	TRBV7-2	TRBJ1-6	NA	TGTGCCAGCAGCTCGCCTTTGAGGCCTTCGAGCTCCTATAATTCACCCCTCCACTTT	CASSSPLRPSSSYNSPLHF
once	TRBV29-1	TRBJ1-4	TRBD1	TGCAGCGCTGGACAGGGGGGCGAAAAACTGTTTTTT	CSAGQGGEKLFF
NA	TRBV7-9	TRBJ2-7	TRBD2	TGTGCCAGCAGCTTAGCCGGGACTAGATTGAACGAGCAGTACTTC	CASSLAGTRLNEQYF
NA	TRBV5-1	TRBJ2-2	TRBD2	TGCGCCAGCAGCTTGTCTAGCGGGAGTTTCACCGGGGAGCTGTTTTTT	CASSLSSGSFTGELFF
NA	TRBV7-2	TRBJ2-1	TRBD1	TGTGCCAGCAGCCGCCAGGGGGCTCTTTCGAGTGAGCAGTTCTTC	CASSRQGALSSEQFF
NA	TRBV6-5	TRBJ2-7	NA	TGTGCCAGCTGCGGGGGCCGCTACGAGCAGTACTTC	CASCGGRYEQYF
once	TRBV4-2	TRBJ2-7	NA	TGTGCCAGCAGCCAAGAGTTGAGCTCCTACGAGCAGTACTTC	CASSQELSSYEQYF
NA	TRBV6-6	TRBJ2-7	TRBD1	TGTGCCAGCAGTCAGACAGGGTCAAAGGCCTACGAGCAGTACTTC	CASSQTGSKAYEQYF
once	TRBV6-2/TRBV6-3	TRBJ2-7	NA	TGTGCCAGCAGTTACGCTAGCATGGGCACCTACGAGCAGTACTTC	CASSYASMGTYEQYF
NA	TRBV7-6	TRBJ2-3	TRBD1	TGTGCCAGCAGCTTAGTGGGACAGGGACGCCGCACAGATACGCAGTATTTT	CASSLVGQGRRTDTQYF
NA	TRBV6-1	TRBJ2-7	TRBD2	TGTGCCAGCAGTGAACTCTCTCTGGTCCCCGGGGGGTACGAGCAGTACTTC	CASSELSLVPGGYEQYF
NA	TRBV2	TRBJ2-7	NA	TGTGCCAGCAGTGAAGCGCGTGGCTACGAGCAGTACTTC	CASSEARGYEQYF
few	TRBV6-5	TRBJ2-7	TRBD2	TGTGCCAGCGTCCGCCCGACGGGGGGGTTCTACGAGCAGTACTTC	CASVRPTGGFYEQYF
NA	TRBV9	TRBJ2-1	NA	TGTGCCAGCAGCGTAGTTCGGCGGGTTACACCTTGGGGTAGGAATGAGCAGTTCTTC	CASSVVRRVTPWGRNEQFF
NA	TRBV7-3	TRBJ2-1	NA	TGTGCCAGCAGCTTAACTTCCGCGGGGGCATACAATGAGCAGTTCTTC	CASSLTSAGAYNEQFF
once	TRBV7-2	TRBJ2-1	TRBD2	TGTGCCAGCAGCTGGACTAGCGGGAGGGTCCGCGCCTACAATGAGCAGTTCTTC	CASSWTSGRVRAYNEQFF
once	TRBV5-1	TRBJ1-1	NA	TGCGCCAGCAGCTTGGGGACAGAAGTAGAAGCTTTCTTT	CASSLGTEVEAFF
NA	TRBV5-5	TRBJ1-4	NA	TGTGCCAGCAGCTTGGAGGGGACAAGCGAAAAACTGTTTTTT	CASSLEGTSEKLFF